The 3 T cell receptor beta chains below were found in one sample sequenced in a study of blood T cell repertoires in COVID-19. Profiling relied on immunoSEQ multiplex PCR, and the TCRdb table lists in-frame clones only, not all of them. This table has about 130,000 clones, approximately 83% appearing once. The source material was peripheral blood. These receptor sequences come from a woman older than 75 with acute or convalescent COVID-19.

J is TRBJ1-1 and V is TRBV2, with D perhaps matching TRBD1 (6 bases). The ends were cut back, 7 bases at V and 5 bases at J, with 14 bases in the middle. CDR1 is SNHLY and CDR2 is FYNNEI in the germline V gene. The CDR3 covers 13 residues. CDR3 protein: CASNKQGGTEAFF. CDR3 coding DNA: TGTGCCAGCAACAAACAGGGTGGGACTGAAGCTTTCTTT.

The chain links TRBV7-9 to TRBJ1-2; weak D call: TRBD1 (6 bases). The CDR3 extends over 13 amino acids. V lost 5 bases and J lost 5, with 12 bases in between. The V gene's germline CDR1 is SEHNR and CDR2 FQNEAQ (reference sequence). The DNA for the CDR3 is TGTGCCAGCAGCCAGACAGGCACGTATGGCTACACCTTC. Protein: CASSQTGTYGYTF.

This chain links TRBV10-3 with TRBJ2-7; tentative D call: TRBD1 (5 bases). Germline CDR1 ENHRY, CDR2 SYGVKD. The CDR3 has 16 amino acids. Trimming shortened V by 1 base and J by 1 base, and 14 bases separated the two germline ends. CDR3 coding DNA: TGTGCCATCAGTGAGTATCATGGGGCAGCGTCCTACGAGCAGTACGTC. It specifies CAISEYHGAASYEQYV.